This is a list of T cell receptor beta chains from one sample in a study of shared T cell receptors in the human thymus. Assay: immunoSEQ multiplex PCR; the TCRdb copy retains only in-frame clones and omits some. The data hold about 660,000 clones, with approximately 87% observed a single time. These same data were also listed under a study on human thymus T cells.

Source material: thymocytes. The receptors were gathered from a boy in the first two years of life with a congenital heart defect. Each CDR3 is given with its conserved first and last residue. The order of the fields is J gene, V gene, D gene, CDR3 DNA, CDR3 protein. D genes are given only for firm matches.

j_call: TRBJ1-5; v_call: TRBV30; d_call: NA; cdr3_nt: TGTGCCTGGAGTGTTTACTATAGCAATCAGCCCCAGCATTTT; cdr3_aa: CAWSVYYSNQPQHF
j_call: TRBJ1-1; v_call: TRBV30; d_call: NA; cdr3_nt: TGTGCCTGGGTCACAGGGTTAACTGAAGCTTTCTTT; cdr3_aa: CAWVTGLTEAFF
j_call: TRBJ2-7; v_call: TRBV29-1; d_call: NA; cdr3_nt: TGCAGCGTTGAAGGAGCTCTCTACGAGCAGTACTTC; cdr3_aa: CSVEGALYEQYF
j_call: TRBJ2-2; v_call: TRBV5-3; d_call: NA; cdr3_nt: TGTGCCAGAAGCTCTCCGGACTCCCCAAAGGGCGGGGAGCTGTTTTTT; cdr3_aa: CARSSPDSPKGGELFF
j_call: TRBJ2-7; v_call: TRBV7-9; d_call: TRBD2; cdr3_nt: TGTGCCAGCAGCTTAGCGCAGGGACTAGCGGACTACGAGCAGTACTTC; cdr3_aa: CASSLAQGLADYEQYF
j_call: TRBJ2-3; v_call: TRBV7-9; d_call: NA; cdr3_nt: TGTGCCAGCAGCTTAGCAGCGATGGCGCAGTATTTT; cdr3_aa: CASSLAAMAQYF
j_call: TRBJ1-2; v_call: TRBV2; d_call: TRBD1; cdr3_nt: TGTGCCAGCAGTGGGTCGTCCAGGGGGGTCCTTAACTATGGCTACACCTTC; cdr3_aa: CASSGSSRGVLNYGYTF
j_call: TRBJ2-2; v_call: TRBV27; d_call: NA; cdr3_nt: TGTGCCAGCGGAGTAGCGACGAACACCGGGGAGCTGTTTTTT; cdr3_aa: CASGVATNTGELFF
j_call: TRBJ2-7; v_call: TRBV5-5; d_call: TRBD1; cdr3_nt: TGTGCCAGCAGGTTGTGGGGACAGGGGGCCCACGAGCAGTACTTC; cdr3_aa: CASRLWGQGAHEQYF
j_call: TRBJ1-4; v_call: TRBV28; d_call: NA; cdr3_nt: TGTGCCAGCAGTTTGGGGAAGGAGGATGAAAAACTGTTTTTT; cdr3_aa: CASSLGKEDEKLFF
j_call: TRBJ1-6; v_call: TRBV7-9; d_call: NA; cdr3_nt: TGTGCCAGCAGCTTAGCGACTCGGGTTTCACCCCTCCACTTT; cdr3_aa: CASSLATRVSPLHF
j_call: TRBJ1-5; v_call: TRBV5-5; d_call: TRBD1; cdr3_nt: TGTGCCAGCAGCAGAGGACAGGGGAGCAATCAGCCCCAGCATTTT; cdr3_aa: CASSRGQGSNQPQHF
j_call: TRBJ2-7; v_call: TRBV28; d_call: TRBD1; cdr3_nt: TGTGCCAGCAAAGCGGACAGGGGTCAATACGAGCAGTACTTC; cdr3_aa: CASKADRGQYEQYF
j_call: TRBJ2-7; v_call: TRBV19; d_call: NA; cdr3_nt: TGTGCCAGTAGCCCCGGGCAGGGGAGCTCCTACGAGCAGTACTTC; cdr3_aa: CASSPGQGSSYEQYF
j_call: TRBJ1-5; v_call: TRBV2; d_call: TRBD1; cdr3_nt: TGTGCCAGCAGTGCCGGGACAGGTAAGGATCAGCCCCAGCATTTT; cdr3_aa: CASSAGTGKDQPQHF
j_call: TRBJ2-7; v_call: TRBV21-1; d_call: NA; cdr3_nt: TGTGCCAGCAGTAGGTCTCCGACCCAGGGGAACTACGAGCAGTACTTC; cdr3_aa: CASSRSPTQGNYEQYF
j_call: TRBJ2-5; v_call: TRBV29-1; d_call: TRBD2; cdr3_nt: TGCAGCGTCTCGGCGGGGCATTCGTCGTCTACTAGCGGGAGAGAGACCCAGTACTTC; cdr3_aa: CSVSAGHSSSTSGRETQYF
j_call: TRBJ1-1; v_call: TRBV4-1; d_call: NA; cdr3_nt: TGCGCCAGCAGACTTGCAGGGGACACTGAAGCTTTCTTT; cdr3_aa: CASRLAGDTEAFF
j_call: TRBJ1-1; v_call: TRBV28; d_call: TRBD1; cdr3_nt: TGTGCCAGCAGTGCACAACCGGGACAGGGGGCATTGAACACTGAAGCTTTCTTT; cdr3_aa: CASSAQPGQGALNTEAFF
j_call: TRBJ2-3; v_call: TRBV6-1; d_call: TRBD2; cdr3_nt: TGTGCCAGCAGTGGCAAGACTAGCGGGGTCTCAGATACGCAGTATTTT; cdr3_aa: CASSGKTSGVSDTQYF